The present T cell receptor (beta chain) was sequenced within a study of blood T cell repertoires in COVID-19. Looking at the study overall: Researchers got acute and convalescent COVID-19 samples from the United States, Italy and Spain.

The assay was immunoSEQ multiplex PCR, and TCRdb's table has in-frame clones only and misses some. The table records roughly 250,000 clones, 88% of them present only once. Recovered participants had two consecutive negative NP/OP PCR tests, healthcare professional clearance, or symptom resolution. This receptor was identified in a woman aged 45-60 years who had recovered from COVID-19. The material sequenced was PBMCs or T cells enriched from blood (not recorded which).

In DNA form, the CDR3 reads TGTGCCTGGAGGGCTGCCGGGGTTAACTATGGCTACACCTTC. Its translation: CAWRAAGVNYGYTF. The chain uses TRBV30 and TRBJ1-2; D uncertain. V lost 3 bases and J lost 1, with 12 bases in between. Germline V lookup: CDR1 GTSNPN, CDR2 SVGIG (reference sequence). The CDR3 runs 14 residues.